This T cell receptor (beta chain) was found in a study of shared clonotypes between healthy human individuals. The naive CD8 fraction comprised CD45RO-negative cells positively selected for CCR7 and excluded terminally differentiated effector memory CD45RA+ cells. The CDR3 covers 13 residues. V was clipped by 5 bases and J by 0 bases, with 11 bases between them. Germline V CDR1 and CDR2: SQVTM, ANQGSEA. The assay was immunoSEQ multiplex PCR, and TCRdb's table has in-frame clones only and misses some. The sample includes about 2 million clones, approximately 95% of them seen just once. Sequencing was carried out using naive CD8+ T cells sorted from blood. The clonotype originates from a man between 18 and 29 years old in good health. The chain links TRBV29-1 to TRBJ2-7; D is ambiguous. CDR3 sequence (DNA): TGCAGCGTTTTAACCCCCAGCTCCTACGAGCAGTACTTC. This encodes CSVLTPSSYEQYF.